Below, one TCR beta chain is given with its context. Its antigen is unknown. This specimen belongs to a study of T-cell memory formation after mild COVID-19. Across the whole study: TCR clustering was largely donor specific.

Study conclusions and caveats: Whereas later expanders leaned CD4+, clones contracting day 15 to 85 showed a balanced CD4/CD8 makeup. CD4+ contracting clones lay mainly in CM and EM, CD8+ ones in EMRA.

The CDR3 covers 13 residues. From germline, CDR1 is MGHRA and CDR2 YSYEKL. Trimming removed 2 bases at V and 5 bases at J, with 9 bases between. TCRdb analysed the 5' RACE reads with MiXCR anew, one entry per CDR3 protein. The sample has 140,000 to 150,000 distinct CDR3 sequences, about 6.1% seen once; the top ten hold 2% to 2.5%. What was sequenced was PBMCs or a T cell subset sorted from them (not recorded which). This sequence joins TRBV4-1 and TRBJ1-2; weak D call: TRBD1 (5 bases). The TCR sequence derives from an adult woman who had mild COVID-19 (a few samples of this study predate the infection). Cell type and time point are not known. CDR3 nucleotide sequence: TGCGCCAGCAGCCAACAGGGCGAGTATGGCTACACCTTC. This translates into CASSQQGEYGYTF.